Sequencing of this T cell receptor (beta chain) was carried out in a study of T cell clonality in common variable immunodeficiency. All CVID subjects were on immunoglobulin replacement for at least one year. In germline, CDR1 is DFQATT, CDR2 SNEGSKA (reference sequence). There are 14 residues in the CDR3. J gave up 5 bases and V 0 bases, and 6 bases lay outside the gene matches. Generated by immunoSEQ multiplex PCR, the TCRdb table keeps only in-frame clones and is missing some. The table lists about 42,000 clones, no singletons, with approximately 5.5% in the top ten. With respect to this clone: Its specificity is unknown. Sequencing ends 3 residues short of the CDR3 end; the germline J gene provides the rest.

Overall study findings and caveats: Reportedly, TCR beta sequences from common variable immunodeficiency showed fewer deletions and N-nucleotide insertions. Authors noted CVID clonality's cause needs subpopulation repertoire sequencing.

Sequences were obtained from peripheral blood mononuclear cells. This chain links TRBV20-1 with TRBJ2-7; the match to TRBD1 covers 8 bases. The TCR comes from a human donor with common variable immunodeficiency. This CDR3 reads CSARDWAGGDEQYF. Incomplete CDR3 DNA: TGCAGTGCTAGAGATTGGGCAGGGGGCGACGAG.